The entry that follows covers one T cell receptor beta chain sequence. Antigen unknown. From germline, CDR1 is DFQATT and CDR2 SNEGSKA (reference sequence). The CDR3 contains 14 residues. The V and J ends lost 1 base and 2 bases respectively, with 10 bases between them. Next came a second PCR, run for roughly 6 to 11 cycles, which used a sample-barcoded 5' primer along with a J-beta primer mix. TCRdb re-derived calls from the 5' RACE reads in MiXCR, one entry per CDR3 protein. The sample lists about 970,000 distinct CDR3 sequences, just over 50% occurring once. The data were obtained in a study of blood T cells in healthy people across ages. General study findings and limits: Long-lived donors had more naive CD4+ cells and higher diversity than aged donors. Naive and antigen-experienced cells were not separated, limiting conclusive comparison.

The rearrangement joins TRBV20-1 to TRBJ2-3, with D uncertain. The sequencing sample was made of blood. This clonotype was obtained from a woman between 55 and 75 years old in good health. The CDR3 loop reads CSARVAPSTDTQYF. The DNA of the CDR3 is TGCAGTGCTAGAGTCGCCCCATCCACAGATACGCAGTATTTT.